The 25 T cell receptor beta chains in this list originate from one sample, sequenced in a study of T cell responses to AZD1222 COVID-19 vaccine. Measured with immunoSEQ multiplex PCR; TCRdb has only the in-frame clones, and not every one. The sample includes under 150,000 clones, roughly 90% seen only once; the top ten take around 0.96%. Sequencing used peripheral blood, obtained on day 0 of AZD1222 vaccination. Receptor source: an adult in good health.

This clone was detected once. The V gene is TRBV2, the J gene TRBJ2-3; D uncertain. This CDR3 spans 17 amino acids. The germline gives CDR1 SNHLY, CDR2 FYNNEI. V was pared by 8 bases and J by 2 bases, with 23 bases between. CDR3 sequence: CASSEWARAAVTDTQYF. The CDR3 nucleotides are TGTGCCAGCTCCGAATGGGCTAGGGCGGCCGTCACAGATACGCAGTATTTT.

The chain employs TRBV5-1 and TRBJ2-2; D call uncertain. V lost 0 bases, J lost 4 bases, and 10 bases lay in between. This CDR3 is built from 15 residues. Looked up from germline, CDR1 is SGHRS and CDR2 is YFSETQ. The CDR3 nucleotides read TGCGCCAGCAGCTTGGAAGGGCTTATCACCGGGGAGCTGTTTTTT. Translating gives CASSLEGLITGELFF.

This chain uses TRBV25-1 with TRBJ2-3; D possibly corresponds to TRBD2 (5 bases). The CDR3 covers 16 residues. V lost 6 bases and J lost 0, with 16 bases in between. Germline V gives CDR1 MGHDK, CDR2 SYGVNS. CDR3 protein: CASSPRRRTSTDTQYF. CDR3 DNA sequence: TGTGCCAGCAGCCCCCGCAGAAGGACTAGCACAGATACGCAGTATTTT.

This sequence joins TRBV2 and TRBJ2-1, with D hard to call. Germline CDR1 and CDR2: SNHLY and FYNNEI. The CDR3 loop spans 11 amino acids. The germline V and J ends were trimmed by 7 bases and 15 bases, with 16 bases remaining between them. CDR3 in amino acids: CASNDSPKGFF. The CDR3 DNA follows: TGTGCCAGCAATGACTCGCCGAAGGGGTTCTTC. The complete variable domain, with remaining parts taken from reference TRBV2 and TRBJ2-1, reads EPEVTQTPSHQVTQMGQEVILRCVPISNHLYFYWYRQILGQKVEFLVSFYNNEISEKSEIFDDQFSVERPDGSNFTLKIRSTKLEDSAMYFCASNDSPKGFFGPGTRLTVL.

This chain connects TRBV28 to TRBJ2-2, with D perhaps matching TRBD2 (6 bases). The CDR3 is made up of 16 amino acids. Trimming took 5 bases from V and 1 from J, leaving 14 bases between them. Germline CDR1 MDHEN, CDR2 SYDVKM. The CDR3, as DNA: TGTGCCAGCAGTGGGGCGGGACTTCTGAACACCGGGGAGCTGTTTTTT. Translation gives CASSGAGLLNTGELFF.

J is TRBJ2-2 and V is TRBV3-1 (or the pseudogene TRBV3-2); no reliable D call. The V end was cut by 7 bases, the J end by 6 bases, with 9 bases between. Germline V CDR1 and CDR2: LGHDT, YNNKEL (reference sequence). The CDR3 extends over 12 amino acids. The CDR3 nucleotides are TGTGCCAGCACCTCAGGTTCCGGGGAGCTGTTTTTT. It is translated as CASTSGSGELFF.

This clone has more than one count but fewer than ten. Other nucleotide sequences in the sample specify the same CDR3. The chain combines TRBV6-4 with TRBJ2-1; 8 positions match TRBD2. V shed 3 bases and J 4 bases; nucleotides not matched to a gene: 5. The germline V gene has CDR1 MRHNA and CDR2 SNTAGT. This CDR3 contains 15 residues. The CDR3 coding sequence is TGTGCCAGCAGTGAAAAGGCTAGCGGGTACAATGAGCAGTTCTTC. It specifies CASSEKASGYNEQFF.

For the CDR3, the DNA is TGTGCCAGCAGCGCCGGGAGAACGAACACTGAAGCTTTCTTT. This gives the protein CASSAGRTNTEAFF. The rearrangement joins TRBV7-3 to TRBJ1-1; unclear D gene. The CDR3 runs 14 residues. Per germline, CDR1 SGHTA and CDR2 FQGTGA. Trimming cost V 5 bases and J 1 base, with 11 bases left between them.

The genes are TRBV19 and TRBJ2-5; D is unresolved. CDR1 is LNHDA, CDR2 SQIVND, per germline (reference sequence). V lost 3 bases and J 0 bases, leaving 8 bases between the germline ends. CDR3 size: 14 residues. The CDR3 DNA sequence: TGTGCCAGTAGTATGGCAGTATACCAAGAGACCCAGTACTTC. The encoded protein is CASSMAVYQETQYF.

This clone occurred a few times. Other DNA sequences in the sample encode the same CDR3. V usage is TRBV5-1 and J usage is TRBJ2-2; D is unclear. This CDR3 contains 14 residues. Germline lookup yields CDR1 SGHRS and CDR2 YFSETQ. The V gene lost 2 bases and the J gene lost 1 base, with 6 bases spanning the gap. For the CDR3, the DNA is TGCGCCAGCAGCTTAGAAGGGAACACCGGGGAGCTGTTTTTT. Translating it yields CASSLEGNTGELFF.

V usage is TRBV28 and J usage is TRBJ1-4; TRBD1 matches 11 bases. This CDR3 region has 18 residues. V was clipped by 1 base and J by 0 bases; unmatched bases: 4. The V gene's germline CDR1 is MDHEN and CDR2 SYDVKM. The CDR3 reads CASSLSGTGGPTNEKLFF. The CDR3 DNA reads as TGTGCCAGCAGTTTATCAGGGACAGGGGGTCCAACTAATGAAAAACTGTTTTTT.

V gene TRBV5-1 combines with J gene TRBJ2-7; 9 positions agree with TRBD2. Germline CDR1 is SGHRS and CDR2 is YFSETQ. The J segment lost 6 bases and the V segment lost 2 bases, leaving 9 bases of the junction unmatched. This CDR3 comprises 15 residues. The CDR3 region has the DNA TGCGCCAGCAGCTTAACCGGGACTAGCAACGGCGAGCAGTACTTC. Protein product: CASSLTGTSNGEQYF.

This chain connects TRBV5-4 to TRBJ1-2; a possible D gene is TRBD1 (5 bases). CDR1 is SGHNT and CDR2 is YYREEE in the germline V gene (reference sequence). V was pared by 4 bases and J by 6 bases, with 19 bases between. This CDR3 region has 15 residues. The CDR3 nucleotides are TGTGCCAGCAGCCCTCGGGGACGCCAAGGGCATGGCTACACCTTC. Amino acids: CASSPRGRQGHGYTF. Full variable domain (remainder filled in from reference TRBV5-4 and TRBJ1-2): ETGVTQSPTHLIKTRGQQVTLRCSSQSGHNTVSWYQQALGQGPQFIFQYYREEENGRGNFPPRFSGLQFPNYSSELNVNALELDDSALYLCASSPRGRQGHGYTFGSGTRLTVV.

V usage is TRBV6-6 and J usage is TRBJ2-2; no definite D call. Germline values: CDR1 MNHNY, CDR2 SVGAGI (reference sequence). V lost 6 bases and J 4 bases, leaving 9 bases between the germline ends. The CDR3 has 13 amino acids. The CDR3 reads CASRSWGTGELFF. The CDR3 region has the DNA TGTGCCAGCAGGTCATGGGGCACCGGGGAGCTGTTTTTT.

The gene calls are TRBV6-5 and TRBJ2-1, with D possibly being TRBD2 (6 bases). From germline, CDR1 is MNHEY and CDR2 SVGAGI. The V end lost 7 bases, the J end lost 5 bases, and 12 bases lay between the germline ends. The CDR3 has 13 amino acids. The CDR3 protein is CASTSEPNNEQFF. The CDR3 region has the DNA TGTGCCAGCACTAGCGAGCCCAACAATGAGCAGTTCTTC.

CDR3 amino acids: CASRGTGGMGKLFF. CDR3 DNA: TGTGCCAGCAGGGGGACAGGGGGGATGGGGAAACTGTTTTTT. The chain couples TRBV3-1 (or the pseudogene TRBV3-2) to TRBJ1-4; 11 positions match TRBD1. Germline CDR1 and CDR2: LGHDT and YNNKEL (reference sequence). The length of the CDR3 is 14 residues. The V and J ends lost 6 bases and 11 bases, in that order; junction bases with no gene match: 8.

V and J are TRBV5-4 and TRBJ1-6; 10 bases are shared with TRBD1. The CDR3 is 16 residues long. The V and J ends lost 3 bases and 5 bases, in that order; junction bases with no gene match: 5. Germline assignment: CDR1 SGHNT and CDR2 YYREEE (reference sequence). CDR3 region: CASSSDRGLDNSPLHF. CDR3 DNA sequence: TGTGCCAGCAGCTCTGACAGGGGGCTCGATAATTCACCCCTCCACTTT.

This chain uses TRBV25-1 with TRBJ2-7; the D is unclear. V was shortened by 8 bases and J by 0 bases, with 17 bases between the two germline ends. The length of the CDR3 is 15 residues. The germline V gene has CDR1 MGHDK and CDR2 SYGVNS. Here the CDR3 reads CASGPGPSYSYEQYF. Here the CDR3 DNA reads TGTGCCAGCGGCCCCGGGCCGAGCTACTCCTACGAGCAGTACTTC.

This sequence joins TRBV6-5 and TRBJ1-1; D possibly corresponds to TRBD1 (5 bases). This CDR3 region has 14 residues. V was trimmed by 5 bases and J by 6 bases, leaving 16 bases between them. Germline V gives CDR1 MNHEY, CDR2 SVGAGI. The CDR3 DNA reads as TGTGCCAGCAGTATATATTCCCGGGGCCCTGAAGCTTTCTTT. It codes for CASSIYSRGPEAFF.

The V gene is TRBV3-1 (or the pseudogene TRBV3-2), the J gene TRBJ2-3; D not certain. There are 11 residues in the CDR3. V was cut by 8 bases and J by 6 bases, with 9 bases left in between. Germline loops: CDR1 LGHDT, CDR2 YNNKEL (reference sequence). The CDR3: CASSPGDTQYF. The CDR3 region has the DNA TGTGCCAGCTCCCCTGGGGATACGCAGTATTTT.

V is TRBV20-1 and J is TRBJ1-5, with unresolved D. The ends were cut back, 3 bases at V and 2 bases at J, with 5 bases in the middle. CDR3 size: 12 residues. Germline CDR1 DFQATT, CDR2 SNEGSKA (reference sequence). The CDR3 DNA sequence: TGCAGTGCTAGTATCGGCAATCAGCCCCAGCATTTT. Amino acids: CSASIGNQPQHF.

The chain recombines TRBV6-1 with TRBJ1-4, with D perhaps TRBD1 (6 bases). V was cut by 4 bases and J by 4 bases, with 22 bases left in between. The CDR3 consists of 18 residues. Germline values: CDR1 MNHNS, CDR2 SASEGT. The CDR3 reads CASSGRRGPRGFNEKLFF. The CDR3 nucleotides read TGTGCCAGCAGTGGCCGCAGGGGCCCCAGGGGCTTTAATGAAAAACTGTTTTTT.

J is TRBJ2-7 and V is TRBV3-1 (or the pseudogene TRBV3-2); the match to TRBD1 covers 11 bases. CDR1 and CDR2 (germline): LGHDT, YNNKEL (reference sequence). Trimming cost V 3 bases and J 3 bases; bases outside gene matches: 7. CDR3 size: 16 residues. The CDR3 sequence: CASSQYTGQGVYEQYF. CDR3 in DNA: TGTGCCAGCAGCCAGTACACGGGACAGGGGGTCTACGAGCAGTACTTC.

CDR3: CASIDARGFRPNQPQHF. The DNA of the CDR3 is TGTGCCAGTATTGATGCTAGGGGCTTCCGGCCCAATCAGCCCCAGCATTTT. The rearrangement uses TRBV19 and TRBJ1-5, with a weak D call TRBD1 (5 bases). Trimming took 7 bases from V and 3 from J, leaving 22 bases between them. CDR1 is LNHDA, CDR2 SQIVND, per germline (reference sequence). The CDR3 covers 17 residues.

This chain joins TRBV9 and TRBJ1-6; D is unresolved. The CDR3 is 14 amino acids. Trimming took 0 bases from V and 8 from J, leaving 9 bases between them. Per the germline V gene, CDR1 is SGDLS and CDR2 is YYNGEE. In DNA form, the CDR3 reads TGTGCCAGCAGCGTAGAAGGAAGGGATTCACCCCTCCACTTT. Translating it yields CASSVEGRDSPLHF. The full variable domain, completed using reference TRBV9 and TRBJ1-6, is DSGVTQTPKHLITATGQRVTLRCSPRSGDLSVYWYQQSLDQGLQFLIQYYNGEERAKGNILERFSAQQFPDLHSELNLSSLELGDSALYFCASSVEGRDSPLHFGNGTRLTVT.